This T cell receptor beta chain is from a study of CD8 T cells in Susac syndrome. Sequencing of TCR beta was performed on blood CD8+ and CD4+ T cells. Age- and sex-matched healthy donors served as the control group. The CD8+ and CD4+ T cells were negatively isolated, with the TEMRA cells enriched by FACS. An input of about 0.5 to 1 ug of RNA was subjected to reverse transcription using random hexamers. An immunoSEQ multiplex PCR amplified TCR beta CDR3 over 54 Vbeta and 13 Jbeta. Via MiXCR, TCRdb re-called the immunoSEQ multiplex PCR reads, giving one row per CDR3 protein. The sample has 45,000 to 55,000 distinct CDR3 sequences, roughly 93% seen once. The specimen sequenced was CD8+ T cells from PBMCs. This TCR was recovered from a human donor in good health.

CDR3 in DNA: TGTGCCAGCAGCCAAGCGGGAGGAGGTTACGAGCAGTACTTC. Protein sequence: CASSQAGGGYEQYF. The gene calls are TRBV7-8 and TRBJ2-7; the match to TRBD2 covers 9 bases. The V gene's germline CDR1 is SGHVS and CDR2 FQNEAQ. CDR3 size: 14 residues. Unmatched junction bases numbered 6, after V lost 5 bases and J lost 4 bases.